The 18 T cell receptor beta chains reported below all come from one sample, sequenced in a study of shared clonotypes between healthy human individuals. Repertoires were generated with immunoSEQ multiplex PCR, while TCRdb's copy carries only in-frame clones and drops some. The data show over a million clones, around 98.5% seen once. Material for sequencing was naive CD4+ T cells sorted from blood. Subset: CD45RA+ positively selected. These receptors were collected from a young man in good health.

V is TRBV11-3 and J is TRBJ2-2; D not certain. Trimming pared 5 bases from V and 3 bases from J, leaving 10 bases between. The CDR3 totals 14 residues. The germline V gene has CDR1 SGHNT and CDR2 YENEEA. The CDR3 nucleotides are TGTGCCAGCAGCCAGATGCAGCACACCGGGGAGCTGTTTTTT. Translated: CASSQMQHTGELFF.

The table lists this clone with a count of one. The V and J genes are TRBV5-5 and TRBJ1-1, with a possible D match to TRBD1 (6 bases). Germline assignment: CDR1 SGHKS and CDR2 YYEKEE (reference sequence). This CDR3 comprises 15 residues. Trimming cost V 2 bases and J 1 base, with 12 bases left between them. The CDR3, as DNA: TGTGCCAGCAGCTTTACAGGGATCCCGAACACTGAAGCTTTCTTT. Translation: CASSFTGIPNTEAFF.

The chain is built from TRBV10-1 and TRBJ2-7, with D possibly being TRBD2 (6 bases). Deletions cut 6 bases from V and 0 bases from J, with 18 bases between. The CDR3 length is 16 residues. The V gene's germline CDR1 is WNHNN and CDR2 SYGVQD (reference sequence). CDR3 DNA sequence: TGCGCCAGCAGCCTCGGAGGGGCTCAAAGCTCCTACGAGCAGTACTTC. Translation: CASSLGGAQSSYEQYF.

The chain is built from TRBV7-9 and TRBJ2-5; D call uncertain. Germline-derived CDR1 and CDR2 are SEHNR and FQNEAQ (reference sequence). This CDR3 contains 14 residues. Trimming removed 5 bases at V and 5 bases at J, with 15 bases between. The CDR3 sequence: CASSNQAEEETQYF. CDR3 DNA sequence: TGTGCCAGCAGCAATCAGGCAGAGGAGGAGACCCAGTACTTC.

In nucleotides, the CDR3 is TGTGCCAGTAGCCCACTCTTTAGAGGGACAAATCAAGAGACCCAGTACTTC. It translates to CASSPLFRGTNQETQYF. This sequence joins TRBV19 and TRBJ2-5; weak D call: TRBD1 (6 bases). The V end was cut by 6 bases, the J end by 2 bases, with 22 bases between. The CDR3 totals 17 residues. Germline loops: CDR1 LNHDA, CDR2 SQIVND (reference sequence).

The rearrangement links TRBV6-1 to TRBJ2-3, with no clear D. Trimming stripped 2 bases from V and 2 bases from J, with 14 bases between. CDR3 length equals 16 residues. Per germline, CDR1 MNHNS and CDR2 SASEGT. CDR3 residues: CASSEHSGRSTDTQYF. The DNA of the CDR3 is TGTGCCAGCAGTGAACACTCCGGCAGATCCACAGATACGCAGTATTTT.

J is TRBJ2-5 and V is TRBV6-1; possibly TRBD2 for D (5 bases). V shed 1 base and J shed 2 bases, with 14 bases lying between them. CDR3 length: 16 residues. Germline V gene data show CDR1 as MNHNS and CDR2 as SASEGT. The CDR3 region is CASSEGSRGSQETQYF. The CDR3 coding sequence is TGTGCCAGCAGTGAAGGGAGCCGGGGATCACAAGAGACCCAGTACTTC.

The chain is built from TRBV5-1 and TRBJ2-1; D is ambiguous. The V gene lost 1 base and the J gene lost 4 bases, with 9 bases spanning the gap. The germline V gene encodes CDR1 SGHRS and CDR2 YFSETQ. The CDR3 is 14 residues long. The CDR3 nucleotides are TGCGCCAGCAGCTTGATGGACCATTACAATGAGCAGTTCTTC. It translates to CASSLMDHYNEQFF.

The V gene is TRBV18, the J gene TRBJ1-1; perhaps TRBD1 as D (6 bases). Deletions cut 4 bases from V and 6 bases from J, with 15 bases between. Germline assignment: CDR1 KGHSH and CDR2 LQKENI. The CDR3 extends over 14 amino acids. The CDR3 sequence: CASSLRGGEPEAFF. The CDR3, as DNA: TGTGCCAGCTCACTTCGGGGGGGCGAGCCTGAAGCTTTCTTT.

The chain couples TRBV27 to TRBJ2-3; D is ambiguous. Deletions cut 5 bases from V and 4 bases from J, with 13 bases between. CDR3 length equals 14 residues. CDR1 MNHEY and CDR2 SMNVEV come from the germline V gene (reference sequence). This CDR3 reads CASSLIGEADTQYF. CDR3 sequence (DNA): TGTGCCAGCAGTCTTATAGGAGAGGCAGATACGCAGTATTTT.

The CDR3 DNA sequence: TGCAGCGTTGAGGACCCGGCAGGACACTCCTACGAGCAGTACTTC. This sequence encodes CSVEDPAGHSYEQYF. This rearrangement joins TRBV29-1 to TRBJ2-7, with a possible D match to TRBD1 (5 bases). Trimming removed 3 bases at V and 0 bases at J, with 15 bases between. The CDR3 runs to 15 residues. Germline assignment: CDR1 SQVTM and CDR2 ANQGSEA.

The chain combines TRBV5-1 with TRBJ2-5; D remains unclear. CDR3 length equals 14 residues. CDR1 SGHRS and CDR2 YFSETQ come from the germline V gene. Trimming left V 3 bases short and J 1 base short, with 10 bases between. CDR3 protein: CASSSVHGQETQYF. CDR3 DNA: TGCGCCAGCAGCTCTGTCCACGGCCAAGAGACCCAGTACTTC.

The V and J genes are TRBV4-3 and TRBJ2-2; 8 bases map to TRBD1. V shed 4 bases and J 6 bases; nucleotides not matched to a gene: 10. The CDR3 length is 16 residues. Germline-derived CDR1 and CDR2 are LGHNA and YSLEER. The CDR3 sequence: CASSRDLDRAAGELFF. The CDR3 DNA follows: TGCGCCAGCAGCCGGGACTTGGACAGGGCCGCCGGGGAGCTGTTTTTT.

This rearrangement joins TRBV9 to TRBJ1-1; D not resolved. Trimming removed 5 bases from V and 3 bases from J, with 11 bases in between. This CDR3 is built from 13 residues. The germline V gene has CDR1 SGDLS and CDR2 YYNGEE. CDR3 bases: TGTGCCAGCAGGGGAGATAGAGACACTGAAGCTTTCTTT. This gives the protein CASRGDRDTEAFF.

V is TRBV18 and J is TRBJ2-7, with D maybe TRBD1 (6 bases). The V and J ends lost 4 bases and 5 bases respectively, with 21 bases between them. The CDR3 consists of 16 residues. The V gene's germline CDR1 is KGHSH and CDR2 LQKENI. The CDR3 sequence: CASSQEGPGTSHEQYF. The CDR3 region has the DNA TGTGCCAGCTCACAAGAAGGCCCCGGGACAAGCCACGAGCAGTACTTC. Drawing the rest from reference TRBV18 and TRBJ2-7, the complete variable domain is NAGVMQNPRHLVRRRGQEARLRCSPMKGHSHVYWYRQLPEEGLKFMVYLQKENIIDESGMPKERFSAEFPKEGPSILRIQQVVRGDSAAYFCASSQEGPGTSHEQYFGPGTRLTVT.

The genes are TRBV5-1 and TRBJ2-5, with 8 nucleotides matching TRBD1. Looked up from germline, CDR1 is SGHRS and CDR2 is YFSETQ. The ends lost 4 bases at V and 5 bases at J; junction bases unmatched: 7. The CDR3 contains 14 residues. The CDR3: CASSPTGERETQYF. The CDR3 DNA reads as TGCGCCAGCAGCCCGACAGGGGAGAGGGAGACCCAGTACTTC.

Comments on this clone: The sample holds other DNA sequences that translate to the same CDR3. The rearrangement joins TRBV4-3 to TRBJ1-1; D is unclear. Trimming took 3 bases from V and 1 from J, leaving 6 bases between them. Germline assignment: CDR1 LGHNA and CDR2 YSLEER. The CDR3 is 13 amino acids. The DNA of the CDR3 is TGCGCCAGCAGCCAGGAGCAGAACACTGAAGCTTTCTTT. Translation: CASSQEQNTEAFF.

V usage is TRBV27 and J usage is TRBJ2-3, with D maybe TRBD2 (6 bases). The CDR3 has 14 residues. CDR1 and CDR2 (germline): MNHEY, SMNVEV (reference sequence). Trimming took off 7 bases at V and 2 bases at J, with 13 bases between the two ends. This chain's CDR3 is CASTGGSPTDTQYF. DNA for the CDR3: TGTGCCAGCACCGGAGGGAGCCCCACAGATACGCAGTATTTT.